The present T cell receptor (beta chain) was sequenced within a study of shared clonotypes between healthy human individuals (TCRdb year 2020). Regarding the complete study: A few men and a couple of women, aged 18 to 49 years, made up the cohort. For each donor, CD4 naive and CD4 memory were each given three plates, CD8 naive was given two plates, and CD8 memory was given one plate. To estimate repertoire size and how much clonotypes are shared between individuals, the study performed deep sequencing of blood TCR repertoires from roughly five healthy adults. Libraries were prepared and TCR repertoires were sequenced by different laboratories using diverse techniques, in order to increase sequencing depth and limit assay-specific biases. Each donor's leukapheresis produced roughly between about 0.8 and 10 billion PBMCs.

The germline V gene specifies SGHAT as CDR1 and FQNNGV as CDR2. Spanning cysteine to phenylalanine, the CDR3 consists of 14 amino acids. Only the CDR3 portion is preserved as DNA: 42 bases, with reading frame beginning at the first base. Comment on this clone: Its antigen remains undetermined. One base away there is no much larger clone; base qualities are not given.

TCR CDR3 regions were amplified from genomic DNA by multiplex PCR using the deep immunoSEQ assay. Extracted genomic DNA from each cell subset was distributed evenly across all wells of several immunoSEQ 96-well plates, and each plate was treated as a replicate. For sorted subsets, around 200 ng genomic DNA, equal to tens of thousands of T cell genomes, was loaded into each replicate PCR. The purified libraries were quantified using a Qubit 3.0 fluorometer, sized with a Bioanalyzer 2100, and then quantified again using the KAPA Library Quantification kit. Each immunoSEQ 96-well plate was sequenced on its own single-read 150-cycle Illumina NextSeq 550 flow cell. Per the authors' processing: Because the immunoSEQ output held only junctional sequences and lacked quality scores, the filtering could not match the filtering applied to full-length reads. Sequences were annotated with PyIR, a Python wrapper for IgBLAST v1.9, using IMGT germline references to assign V/J genes and CDR3. Reads with weak V/J assignments (E-value above 1e-6), missing CDR3, stop codons, out-of-frame junctions, or ambiguous translated residues were removed. V3J clonotypes were defined as sequences sharing an identical inferred V gene, J gene, and CDR3 amino acid sequence. The percentage overlap between two repertoires was calculated by dividing the number of shared unique clonotypes by the size of the smaller repertoire. Repertoire richness was assessed with RTK rarefaction, the Chao1 estimator, and Recon v2.1 estimates of unobserved clonotypes. Generation probabilities for all TCRbeta clonotypes obtained by the gDNA method from a few donors were computed using OLGA. Drawn from immuneACCESS, this table holds only the in-frame rearrangements with V and J called that TCRdb kept. Clones are partly lost; checked studies trace under half to an unresolved V gene and leave the rest unexplained. V, J and clone size are those of that table, while D and trimming were read from the DNA. The sample contains around 600,000 clones, more than 95% of them found a single time. The top ten clonotypes cover 0.3% to 0.35% of the sample.

Beyond this particular receptor, the publication reports: Compared with non-shared clonotypes, the clonotypes found in all four sorted-subset donors had higher generation probabilities. Based on pairwise subsampling, the degree of clonotype sharing among donors was expected to be affected by sequencing depth. Even with the large sequencing depth, rarefaction of the sorted-subset datasets indicated that sequencing was incomplete. Because the study included only a small number of donors, the genetic and exposure-history diversity represented was limited. Naive subsets generally had larger estimated clonotype richness than memory subsets. Only blood was sampled, and tissue TCR repertoires likely differ from those in blood. Across a few donors, approximately 4.6% of naive CD4, approximately 4% of naive CD8, around 2.1% of memory CD4, and under 0.45% of memory CD8 clonotypes were shared.

CD8 naive samples were CD45RO-negative cells positively selected for CCR7, giving a CD45RA+CCR7+ population that excluded TemRA cells. The donors were healthy, HIV-negative adults who had no recently reported acute infections or vaccinations. Only Caucasian adults living in Nashville, Tennessee, USA were represented among the donors. Blood was collected by leukapheresis, and PBMCs were isolated by Ficoll-Histopaque density gradient centrifugation and then cryopreserved in liquid nitrogen vapor phase. Analytical flow cytometry was used to check the purity and quantity of each magnetically sorted T cell population. Genomic DNA was isolated from each sorted fraction and quantified by UV absorbance on a Nanodrop 2000c.

This clonotype was obtained from a man younger than 45 in good health. The chain is made from TRBV11-2 and TRBJ2-5, with TRBD1 matching 8 junction bases. The better agreement between TRBJ2-7 and the DNA end casts doubt on the J call. The sequenced sample was naive CD8+ T cells sorted from blood. In the paper's terms, the cell subset or site label means: CD45RA+CCR7+. The nucleotide sequence is given as TGTGCCAGCAGCTTGACCAGGGGGCTCTACGAGCAGTACTTC. It translates to CASSLTRGLYEQYF.